This passage covers 26 T cell receptor beta chains from one sample sequenced in a study of naive and memory T cell subsets. Two oligonucleotides, mixed equimolar, formed the beta constant-region primer covering TRBC1 and TRBC2. The ligated cDNA underwent four PCR rounds using SP2 and nested alpha and beta constant-region primers. From the UMI-ligation and nested PCR reads, TCRdb called clonotypes with MiXCR, one entry per CDR3 protein. This sample yields 80,000 or so distinct CDR3 sequences, of which about 8.2% are seen a single time; 1.2% belongs to the top ten. The sequencing sample was made of naive CD8+ T cells from blood. The receptors were sampled from a human donor in good health.

This chain joins TRBV15 and TRBJ2-5, with D unclear. CDR1 and CDR2 (germline): LNHNV, YYDKDF (reference sequence). This CDR3 comprises 14 residues. Trimming stripped 4 bases from V and 2 bases from J, with 11 bases between. The CDR3 here is CATSTPQPQETQYF. CDR3 bases: TGTGCCACCAGCACCCCCCAACCTCAAGAGACCCAGTACTTC.

This clonotype was seen at least ten times. This chain joins TRBV28 and TRBJ2-7; D gene uncertain. This CDR3 region has 12 residues. Trimming took 1 base from V and 4 from J, leaving 5 bases between them. CDR1 is MDHEN and CDR2 is SYDVKM in the germline V gene. The CDR3 sequence is CASSLSSYEQYF. CDR3 nucleotide sequence: TGTGCCAGCAGTTTATCATCATACGAGCAGTACTTC. Full variable domain (missing parts from reference TRBV28 and TRBJ2-7): DVKVTQSSRYLVKRTGEKVFLECVQDMDHENMFWYRQDPGLGLRLIYFSYDVKMKEKGDIPEGYSVSREKKERFSLILESASTNQTSMYLCASSLSSYEQYFGPGTRLTVT.

Many counts were recorded for this clonotype. The V and J genes are TRBV9 and TRBJ2-2; D not resolved. This CDR3 is 15 amino acids long. The germline V gene has CDR1 SGDLS and CDR2 YYNGEE. V shed 0 bases and J shed 0 bases, with 6 bases lying between them. This CDR3 is CASSVGGTNTGELFF. The CDR3 DNA reads TGTGCCAGCAGCGTAGGCGGTACGAACACCGGGGAGCTGTTTTTT.

The rearrangement uses TRBV5-5 and TRBJ2-3; D may be TRBD2 (6 bases). The germline V and J ends were trimmed by 3 bases and 7 bases, with 18 bases remaining between them. This CDR3 is built from 15 residues. Germline V gene lookup returns CDR1 SGHKS and CDR2 YYEKEE (reference sequence). The CDR3 spells CASSWGRSGANTQYF. The CDR3 region has the DNA TGTGCCAGCAGCTGGGGGAGGTCCGGGGCTAATACGCAGTATTTT.

This chain links TRBV10-3 with TRBJ2-2, with 14 bases fitting TRBD2. Germline V gene sequence: CDR1 ENHRY, CDR2 SYGVKD. CDR3 length: 18 residues. V shed 6 bases and J 5 bases; nucleotides not matched to a gene: 11. CDR3: CAIRSPGLAGVETGELFF. The DNA for the CDR3 is TGTGCCATCAGGTCCCCGGGACTAGCGGGAGTTGAAACCGGGGAGCTGTTTTTT.

This clonotype was observed a handful of times. The chain carries TRBV29-1 and TRBJ2-7, with no clear D. From germline, CDR1 is SQVTM and CDR2 ANQGSEA. Trimming left V 7 bases short and J 0 bases short, with 16 bases between. The CDR3 totals 14 residues. The CDR3 sequence is CSAWAVRSSYEQYF. In DNA, the CDR3 is TGCAGCGCTTGGGCTGTGCGGAGCTCCTACGAGCAGTACTTC.

This clonotype has a handful of counts. The rearrangement links TRBV9 to TRBJ2-2; 8 positions agree with TRBD2. The CDR3 spans 16 residues. Germline V gene sequence: CDR1 SGDLS, CDR2 YYNGEE. With 4 bases clipped from V and 6 bases from J, the junction kept 11 bases outside the gene matches. CDR3 in DNA: TGTGCCAGCAGCCCCACCGGGACTAGACCCCCCGGGGAGCTGTTTTTT. Protein: CASSPTGTRPPGELFF.

The rearrangement joins TRBV21-1 to TRBJ2-7; the table calls TRBD1, which could not be checked here. TRBV21-1 is deemed a pseudogene. The CDR3 covers 20 residues. In DNA, the CDR3 is TGTGCCAGCAGCAAGTCCATCGGCTCCCATATGACAGGGCCAGTGGCCGAGCAGTACTTC. Translated: CASSKSIGSHMTGPVAEQYF.

This clonotype was seen at least ten times. The rearrangement uses TRBV4-2 and TRBJ2-7; tentatively, D is TRBD2 (6 bases). Germline-derived CDR1 and CDR2 are LGHNA and YNFKEQ. V lost 5 bases, J lost 2 bases, and 13 bases lay in between. The CDR3 spans 14 residues. CDR3 DNA sequence: TGTGCCAGCAGCTCCGCTAGCGCGACCTACGAGCAGTACTTC. This translates into CASSSASATYEQYF.

This clonotype was picked up a small number of times. The genes are TRBV12-3 or TRBV12-4 and TRBJ1-2; D unresolved. The ends were cut back, 0 bases at V and 7 bases at J, with 3 bases in the middle. This CDR3 has 11 amino acids. The CDR3 loop is CASSLAGGYTF. CDR3 nucleotide sequence: TGTGCCAGCAGTTTAGCGGGTGGCTACACCTTC.

This clonotype was counted many times. This sequence joins TRBV10-3 and TRBJ2-5; TRBD1 matches 12 bases. Germline V gene sequence: CDR1 ENHRY, CDR2 SYGVKD. V lost 4 bases to trimming and J lost 3 bases; unmatched junction nucleotides: 12. The CDR3 is made up of 18 amino acids. The CDR3 sequence: CAISVMGTGGLPKETQYF. DNA for the CDR3: TGTGCCATCAGTGTGATGGGGACAGGGGGCTTGCCGAAAGAGACCCAGTACTTC.

This rearrangement joins TRBV27 to TRBJ2-1; no definite D call. Germline V gives CDR1 MNHEY, CDR2 SMNVEV (reference sequence). CDR3 length: 14 residues. V was trimmed by 8 bases and J by 8 bases, leaving 19 bases between them. CDR3 coding DNA: TGTGCCAGCGCTAAGTCGGCCCGGGCTCATGAGCAGTTCTTC. The encoded protein is CASAKSARAHEQFF.

The V and J genes are TRBV7-2 and TRBJ2-1; either TRBD1 or TRBD2 may supply D (6 bases each). Germline V lookup: CDR1 SGHTA, CDR2 FQGNSA. The CDR3 contains 19 residues. The V and J ends lost 3 bases and 5 bases respectively, with 26 bases between them. The CDR3 region has the DNA TGTGCCAGCAGCTTTGGGGGGCATTACAGGGTGGCCCCAGACAATGAGCAGTTCTTC. Translating gives CASSFGGHYRVAPDNEQFF.

Note on this clonotype: This CDR3 fails to terminate in the conserved phenylalanine or tryptophan, so it likely reflects a read error. V gene TRBV27 combines with J gene TRBJ2-5; maybe TRBD2 (5 bases). Trimming removed 3 bases at V and 5 bases at J, with 10 bases between. The CDR3 spans 13 residues. Germline loops: CDR1 MNHEY, CDR2 SMNVEV (reference sequence). CDR3 bases: TGTGCCAGCAGTTTCTCGGGAAGCGAGACCCAGTACTTG. Translated, it gives CASSFSGSETQYL.

In its sample, this clonotype was seen many times. The V gene is TRBV29-1, the J gene TRBJ1-2, with 7 bases matching TRBD1. Trimming cost V 3 bases and J 4 bases; bases outside gene matches: 2. Per germline, CDR1 SQVTM and CDR2 ANQGSEA. CDR3 length equals 12 residues. DNA of the CDR3: TGCAGCGTTGAGGCAGGGGGCTATGGCTACACCTTC. Amino acid sequence: CSVEAGGYGYTF.

The chain carries TRBV6-1 and TRBJ2-5; tentatively, D is TRBD1 (5 bases). Germline V CDR1 and CDR2: MNHNS, SASEGT. The CDR3 totals 15 residues. The V and J ends lost 5 bases and 0 bases respectively, with 13 bases between them. As DNA, the CDR3 is TGTGCCAGCAGTTTCCCGACAGCAAACCAAGAGACCCAGTACTTC. It specifies CASSFPTANQETQYF.

The chain employs TRBV6-5 and TRBJ2-7; TRBD2 agrees at 8 bases. J was trimmed by 3 bases and V by 0 bases; bases with no gene match: 7. This CDR3 comprises 16 residues. Germline-derived CDR1 and CDR2 are MNHEY and SVGAGI. The CDR3 here is CASSYSRREAGYEQYF. As DNA, the CDR3 is TGTGCCAGCAGTTACTCGAGGCGGGAGGCCGGCTACGAGCAGTACTTC.

This clonotype was observed a handful of times. The V and J genes are TRBV12-3 or TRBV12-4 and TRBJ1-5; TRBD1 is a possible D gene (5 bases). The V gene lost 6 bases and the J gene lost 2 bases, with 8 bases spanning the gap. This CDR3 is built from 13 residues. CDR3 DNA sequence: TGTGCCAGCAGGGGGGAAGGCAATCAGCCCCAGCATTTT. This encodes CASRGEGNQPQHF.

The table lists this clonotype with many counts. V is TRBV9 and J is TRBJ1-1, with 8 bases matching TRBD1. V lost 4 bases to trimming and J lost 3 bases; unmatched junction nucleotides: 26. The length of the CDR3 is 21 residues. Per germline, CDR1 SGDLS and CDR2 YYNGEE. CDR3 loop: CASSPRDSRTGSRDRDTEAFF. The CDR3 DNA sequence: TGTGCCAGCAGCCCCCGAGACTCAAGGACAGGGAGCCGGGATCGCGACACTGAAGCTTTCTTT.

Many counts were recorded for this clonotype. The gene calls are TRBV12-3 or TRBV12-4 and TRBJ2-4; TRBD1 aligns across 8 bases. CDR3 length: 13 residues. J was trimmed by 7 bases and V by 2 bases; bases with no gene match: 1. Written as DNA, the CDR3 is TGTGCCAGCAGTTTATGGGACAGGAACATTCAGTACTTC. The encoded protein is CASSLWDRNIQYF.

This chain connects TRBV2 to TRBJ2-7; D call uncertain. Germline CDR1 SNHLY, CDR2 FYNNEI. V was shortened by 4 bases and J by 6 bases, with 10 bases between the two germline ends. The CDR3 is 12 residues long. CDR3 sequence: CASSGGLFEQYF. DNA of the CDR3: TGTGCCAGCAGTGGAGGTCTCTTCGAGCAGTACTTC. The variable domain in full, with the rest retrieved from reference TRBV2 and TRBJ2-7, is EPEVTQTPSHQVTQMGQEVILRCVPISNHLYFYWYRQILGQKVEFLVSFYNNEISEKSEIFDDQFSVERPDGSNFTLKIRSTKLEDSAMYFCASSGGLFEQYFGPGTRLTVT.

In this sample, this clonotype turned up many times. The chain carries TRBV29-1 and TRBJ1-1; D ambiguous. This CDR3 spans 11 amino acids. Germline V gives CDR1 SQVTM, CDR2 ANQGSEA. Trimming stripped 2 bases from V and 0 bases from J, with 1 base between. The CDR3 reads CSVELNTEAFF. The CDR3 DNA reads as TGCAGCGTTGAACTGAACACTGAAGCTTTCTTT.

This clonotype was picked up many times. This chain links TRBV4-1 with TRBJ1-1; 7 positions match TRBD1. V was pared by 2 bases and J by 6 bases, with 6 bases of the junction left unmatched. The V gene's germline CDR1 is MGHRA and CDR2 YSYEKL. This CDR3 has 14 amino acids. The CDR3 DNA reads as TGCGCCAGCAGCCAAATCACAGGGGCACCTGAAGCTTTCTTT. Protein: CASSQITGAPEAFF.

This clonotype showed up many times. The chain joins TRBV7-9 to TRBJ2-2; D gene uncertain. The CDR3 extends over 14 amino acids. Germline-derived CDR1 and CDR2 are SEHNR and FQNEAQ (reference sequence). V shed 3 bases and J shed 4 bases, with 9 bases lying between them. The CDR3 reads CASSFTDVTGELFF. The CDR3 DNA is TGTGCCAGCAGCTTCACTGATGTCACCGGGGAGCTGTTTTTT.

The chain links TRBV27 to TRBJ2-3; D is undetermined. Germline V gives CDR1 MNHEY, CDR2 SMNVEV (reference sequence). V was shortened by 6 bases and J by 3 bases, with 10 bases between the two germline ends. The CDR3 spans 13 residues. CDR3 loop: CASSSYRTDTQYF. CDR3 sequence (DNA): TGTGCCAGCAGCTCATATCGGACAGATACGCAGTATTTT.

This clonotype was found a few times. This chain links TRBV30 with TRBJ2-3; 8 nucleotides match TRBD1. Germline CDR1 GTSNPN, CDR2 SVGIG (reference sequence). Unmatched junction bases numbered 10, after V lost 1 base and J lost 4 bases. The CDR3 is made up of 16 amino acids. The CDR3 spells CAWSGQAGGYSDTQYF. In nucleotides, the CDR3 is TGTGCCTGGAGTGGTCAGGCAGGGGGCTATTCAGATACGCAGTATTTT.